This paragraph covers one T cell receptor beta chain sequence. No antigen is known for it. For the second PCR, which ran for about 7 to 11 cycles, a sample-barcoded 5' primer and a J-beta primer mix were used. A single record per CDR3 protein comes from TCRdb applying MiXCR to the 5' RACE reads. Of approximately 800,000 distinct CDR3 sequences listed, 36% were seen once; the top ten hold 10% to 15%. This record comes from a study of blood T cells in healthy people across ages. Per-sample PBMC isolation yielded at least 6.5 million cells. Study-level findings and limits: Conclusively comparing naive with antigen-experienced cells was impossible with unsorted PBMCs. Long-lived donors exceeded aged donors in naive CD4+ cells and diversity.

V lost 3 bases, J lost 1 base, and 7 bases stayed unmatched. The germline V gene encodes CDR1 MGHRA and CDR2 YSYEKL. This CDR3 contains 16 residues. The chain uses TRBV4-1 and TRBJ2-5; 8 bases fit TRBD1. Sequencing was performed on blood. The clonotype comes from a man younger than 30 in good health. CDR3 residues: CASSHLPTGAQETQYF. The CDR3, as DNA: TGCGCCAGCAGCCACTTACCGACAGGGGCCCAAGAGACCCAGTACTTC.